The subject of this entry is one T cell receptor (beta chain). This specimen belongs to a study of shared clonotypes between healthy human individuals. Assay used: immunoSEQ multiplex PCR; TCRdb lists only in-frame clones, some missing. Among just over 2,000,000 clones listed, 85% to 95% were seen once. This CDR3 spans 15 amino acids. J gave up 1 base and V 0 bases, and 2 bases lay outside the gene matches. CDR1 and CDR2 (germline): MGHRA, YSYEKL. The sample taken for sequencing was naive CD4+ T cells sorted from blood. Subset meaning: CD45RA+ positively selected. This clonotype originated in a man in his late teens or twenties in good health. The chain recombines TRBV4-1 with TRBJ2-7, with 8 bases aligning to TRBD1. CDR3 residues: CASSQDGQGSYEQYF. In nucleotides, the CDR3 is TGCGCCAGCAGCCAAGATGGACAGGGATCCTACGAGCAGTACTTC.